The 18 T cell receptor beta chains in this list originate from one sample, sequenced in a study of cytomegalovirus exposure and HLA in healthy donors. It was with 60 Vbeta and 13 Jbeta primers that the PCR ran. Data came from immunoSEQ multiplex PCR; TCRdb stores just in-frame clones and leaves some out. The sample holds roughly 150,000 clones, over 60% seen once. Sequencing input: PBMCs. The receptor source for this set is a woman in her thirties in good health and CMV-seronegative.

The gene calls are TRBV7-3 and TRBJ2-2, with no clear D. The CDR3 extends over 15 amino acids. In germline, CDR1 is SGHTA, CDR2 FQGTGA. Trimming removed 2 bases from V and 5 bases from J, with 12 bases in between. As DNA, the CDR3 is TGTGCCAGCAGCTTAGATGCCTCGAGGACCGGGGAGCTGTTTTTT. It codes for CASSLDASRTGELFF.

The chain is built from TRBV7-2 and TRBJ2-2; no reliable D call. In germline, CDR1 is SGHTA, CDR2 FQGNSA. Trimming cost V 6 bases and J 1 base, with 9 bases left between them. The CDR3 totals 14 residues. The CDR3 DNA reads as TGTGCCAGCAGGAAACAGAGGAACACCGGGGAGCTGTTTTTT. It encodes CASRKQRNTGELFF.

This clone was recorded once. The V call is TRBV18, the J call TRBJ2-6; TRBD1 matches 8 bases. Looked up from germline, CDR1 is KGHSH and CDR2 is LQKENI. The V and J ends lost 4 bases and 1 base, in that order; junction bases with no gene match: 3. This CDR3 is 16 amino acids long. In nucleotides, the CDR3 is TGTGCCAGCTCACTGAGACAGGGGTCTGGGGCCAACGTCCTGACTTTC. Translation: CASSLRQGSGANVLTF.

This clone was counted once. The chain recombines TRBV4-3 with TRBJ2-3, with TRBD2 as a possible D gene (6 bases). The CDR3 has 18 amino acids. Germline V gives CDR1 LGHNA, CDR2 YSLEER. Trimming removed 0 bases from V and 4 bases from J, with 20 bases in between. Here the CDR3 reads CASSQEGPGGQLSDTQYF. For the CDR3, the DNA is TGCGCCAGCAGCCAAGAAGGGCCCGGAGGGCAACTTTCAGATACGCAGTATTTT.

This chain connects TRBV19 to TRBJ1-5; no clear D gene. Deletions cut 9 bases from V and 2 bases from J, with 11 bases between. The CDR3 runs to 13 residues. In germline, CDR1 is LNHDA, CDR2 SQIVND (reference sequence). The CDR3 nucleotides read TGTGCCAGCAGGCGGGCCGGCAATCAGCCCCAGCATTTT. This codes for CASRRAGNQPQHF. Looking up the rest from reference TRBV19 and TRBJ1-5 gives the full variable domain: DGGITQSPKYLFRKEGQNVTLSCEQNLNHDAMYWYRQDPGQGLRLIYYSQIVNDFQKGDIAEGYSVSREKKESFPLTVTSAQKNPTAFYLCASRRAGNQPQHFGDGTRLSIL.

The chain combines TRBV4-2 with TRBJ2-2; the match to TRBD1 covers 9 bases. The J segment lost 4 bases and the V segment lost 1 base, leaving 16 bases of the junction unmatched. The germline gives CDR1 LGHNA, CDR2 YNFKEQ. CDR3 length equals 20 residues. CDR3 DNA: TGTGCCAGCAGCCAAGTGTGGCCCACAGGGGGCTACGAAGTCACCGGGGAGCTGTTTTTT. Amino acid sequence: CASSQVWPTGGYEVTGELFF.

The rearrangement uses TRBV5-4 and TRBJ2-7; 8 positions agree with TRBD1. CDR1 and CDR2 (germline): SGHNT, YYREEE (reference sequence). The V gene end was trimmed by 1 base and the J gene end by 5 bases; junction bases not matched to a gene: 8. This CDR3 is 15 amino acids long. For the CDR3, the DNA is TGTGCCAGCAGCTTGCGACAGGGGCGGGGTAACGAGCAGTACTTC. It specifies CASSLRQGRGNEQYF.

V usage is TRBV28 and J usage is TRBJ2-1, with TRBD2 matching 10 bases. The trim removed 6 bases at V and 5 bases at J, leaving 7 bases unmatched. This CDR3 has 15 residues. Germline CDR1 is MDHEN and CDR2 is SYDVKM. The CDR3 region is CASSPGTSDHNEQFF. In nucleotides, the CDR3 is TGTGCCAGCAGCCCCGGGACTAGCGATCACAATGAGCAGTTCTTC.

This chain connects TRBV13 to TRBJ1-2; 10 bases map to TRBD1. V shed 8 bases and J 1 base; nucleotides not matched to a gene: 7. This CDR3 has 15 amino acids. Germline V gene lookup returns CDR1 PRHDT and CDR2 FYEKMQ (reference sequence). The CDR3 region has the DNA TGTGCCAGCGTGGGGGGACAGGGGTATAACTATGGCTACACCTTC. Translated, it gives CASVGGQGYNYGYTF.

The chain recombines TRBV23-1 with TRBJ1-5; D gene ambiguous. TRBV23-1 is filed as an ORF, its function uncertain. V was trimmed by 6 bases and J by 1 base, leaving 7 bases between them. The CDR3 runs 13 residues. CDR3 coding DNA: TGCGCCAGCAGCTGCAGGAGCAATCAGCCCCAGCATTTT. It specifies CASSCRSNQPQHF.

CDR3 residues: CASSVPQYSNQPQHF. DNA of the CDR3: TGTGCCAGCAGTGTGCCACAGTATAGCAATCAGCCCCAGCATTTT. The rearrangement links TRBV6-1 to TRBJ1-5; D gene unclear. V lost 4 bases and J 0 bases, leaving 10 bases between the germline ends. CDR3 length: 15 amino acids. The germline V gene has CDR1 MNHNS and CDR2 SASEGT.

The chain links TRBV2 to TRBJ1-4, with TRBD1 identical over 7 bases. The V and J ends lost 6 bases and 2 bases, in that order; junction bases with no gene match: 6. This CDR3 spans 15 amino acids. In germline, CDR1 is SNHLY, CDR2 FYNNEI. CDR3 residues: CASRSRDSTNEKLFF. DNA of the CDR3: TGTGCCAGCAGGTCCCGGGACAGTACTAATGAAAAACTGTTTTTT. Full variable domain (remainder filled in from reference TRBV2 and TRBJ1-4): EPEVTQTPSHQVTQMGQEVILRCVPISNHLYFYWYRQILGQKVEFLVSFYNNEISEKSEIFDDQFSVERPDGSNFTLKIRSTKLEDSAMYFCASRSRDSTNEKLFFGSGTQLSVL.

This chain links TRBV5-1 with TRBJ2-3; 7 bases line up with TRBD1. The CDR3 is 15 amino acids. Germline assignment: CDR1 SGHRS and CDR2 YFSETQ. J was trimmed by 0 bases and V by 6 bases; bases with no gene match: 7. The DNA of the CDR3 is TGCGCCAGCAAGGTTGGGACAGTGAGCACAGATACGCAGTATTTT. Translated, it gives CASKVGTVSTDTQYF.

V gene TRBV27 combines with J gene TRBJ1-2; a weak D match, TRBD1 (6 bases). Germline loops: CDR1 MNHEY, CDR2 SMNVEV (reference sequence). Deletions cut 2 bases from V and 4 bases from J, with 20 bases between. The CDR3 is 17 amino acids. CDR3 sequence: CASSLVPGGPRSYGYTF. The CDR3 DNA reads TGTGCCAGCAGTTTAGTCCCGGGGGGGCCGAGGAGCTATGGCTACACCTTC.

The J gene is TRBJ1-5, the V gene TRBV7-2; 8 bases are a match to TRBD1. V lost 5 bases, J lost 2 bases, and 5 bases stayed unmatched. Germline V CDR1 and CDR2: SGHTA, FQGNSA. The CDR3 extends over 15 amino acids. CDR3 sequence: CASSRTGIGNQPQHF. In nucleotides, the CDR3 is TGTGCCAGCAGCCGGACAGGGATCGGCAATCAGCCCCAGCATTTT. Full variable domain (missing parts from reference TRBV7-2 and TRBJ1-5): GAGVSQSPSNKVTEKGKDVELRCDPISGHTALYWYRQSLGQGLEFLIYFQGNSAPDKSGLPSDRFSAERTGGSVSTLTIQRTQQEDSAVYLCASSRTGIGNQPQHFGDGTRLSIL.

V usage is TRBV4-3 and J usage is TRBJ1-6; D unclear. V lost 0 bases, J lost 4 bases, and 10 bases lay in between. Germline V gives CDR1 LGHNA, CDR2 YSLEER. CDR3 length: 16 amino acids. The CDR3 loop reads CASSQDSRTYNSPLHF. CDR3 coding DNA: TGCGCCAGCAGCCAAGATAGTCGGACTTATAATTCACCCCTCCACTTT.

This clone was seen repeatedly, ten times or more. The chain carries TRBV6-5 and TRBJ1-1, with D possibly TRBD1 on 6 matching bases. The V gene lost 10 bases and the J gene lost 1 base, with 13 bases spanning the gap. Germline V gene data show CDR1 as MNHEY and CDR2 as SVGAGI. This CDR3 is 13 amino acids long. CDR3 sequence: CATTQGRNTEAFF. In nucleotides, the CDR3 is TGTGCCACAACACAGGGAAGGAACACTGAAGCTTTCTTT.

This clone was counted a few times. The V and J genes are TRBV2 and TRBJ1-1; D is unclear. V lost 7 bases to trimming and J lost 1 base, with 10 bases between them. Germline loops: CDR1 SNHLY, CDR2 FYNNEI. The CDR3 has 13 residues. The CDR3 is CASKMRSNTEAFF. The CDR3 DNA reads TGTGCCAGCAAGATGCGTTCGAACACTGAAGCTTTCTTT.